The TCR beta chain described here comes from a study of cytomegalovirus exposure and HLA in healthy donors. Primers included in the PCR were 60 Vbeta and 13 Jbeta primers. Repertoires were generated with immunoSEQ multiplex PCR, while TCRdb's copy carries only in-frame clones and drops some. The data show about 150,000 clones, with about 85% seen just once and under 1.5% held by the top ten. The CDR3 consists of 13 residues. Germline V gives CDR1 SGHTA, CDR2 FQGNSA. V lost 5 bases to trimming and J lost 6 bases, with 10 bases between them. This clonotype was sampled from a middle-aged man in good health and CMV-seropositive. This rearrangement joins TRBV7-2 to TRBJ1-4; D unresolved. The specimen was PBMCs. This CDR3 reads CASSPHMDEKLFF. The DNA of the CDR3 is TGTGCCAGCAGCCCCCACATGGATGAAAAACTGTTTTTT.